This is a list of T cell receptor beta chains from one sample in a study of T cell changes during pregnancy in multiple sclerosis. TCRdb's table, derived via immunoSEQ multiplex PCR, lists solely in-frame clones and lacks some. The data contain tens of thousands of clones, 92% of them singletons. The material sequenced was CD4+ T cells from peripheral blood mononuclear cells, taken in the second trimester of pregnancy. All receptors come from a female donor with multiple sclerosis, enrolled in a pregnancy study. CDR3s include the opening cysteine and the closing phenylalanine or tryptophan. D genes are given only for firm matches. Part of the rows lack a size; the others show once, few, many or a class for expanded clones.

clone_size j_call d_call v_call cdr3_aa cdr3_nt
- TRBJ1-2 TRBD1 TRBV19 CASSIRGTGGDGYTF TGTGCCAGTAGTATCCGAGGGACAGGGGGAGATGGCTACACCTTC
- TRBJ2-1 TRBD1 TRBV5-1 CASSWGGQGVDEQFF TGCGCCAGCAGCTGGGGGGGACAGGGGGTAGATGAGCAGTTCTTC
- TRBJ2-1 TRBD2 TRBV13 CASSYGLAGGWNNEQFF TGTGCCAGCAGCTACGGACTAGCGGGAGGGTGGAACAATGAGCAGTTCTTC
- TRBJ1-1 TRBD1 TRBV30 CAWSESDRGTEAFF TGTGCCTGGAGTGAATCTGACAGGGGAACTGAAGCTTTCTTT
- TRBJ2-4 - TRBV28 CASSLLRKNIQYF TGTGCCAGCAGTTTATTGCGGAAAAACATTCAGTACTTC
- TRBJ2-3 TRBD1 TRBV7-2 CASSVTGGTDTQYF TGTGCCAGCAGCGTGACAGGGGGCACAGATACGCAGTATTTT
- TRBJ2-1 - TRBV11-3 CASSRGGGGDHNEQFF TGTGCCAGCAGCAGGGGGGGCGGTGGGGATCACAATGAGCAGTTCTTC
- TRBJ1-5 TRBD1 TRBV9 CASSVTGGNQPQHF TGTGCCAGCAGCGTGACAGGGGGCAATCAGCCCCAGCATTTT
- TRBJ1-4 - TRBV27 CASSPSTVGNEKLFF TGTGCCAGCAGCCCTTCGACAGTAGGTAATGAAAAACTGTTTTTT
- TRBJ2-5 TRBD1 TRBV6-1 CASSEGTGAKPETQYF TGTGCCAGCAGTGAGGGAACAGGGGCTAAGCCGGAGACCCAGTACTTC
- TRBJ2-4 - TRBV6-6 CASSYGGTTRNIQYF TGTGCCAGCAGTTACGGTGGCACAACGAGGAACATTCAGTACTTC
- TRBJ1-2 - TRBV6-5 CASRQSRRGGYTF TGTGCCAGCAGACAGAGTCGGCGGGGTGGCTACACCTTC
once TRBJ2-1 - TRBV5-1 CASSLERSYNEQFF TGCGCCAGCAGCTTGGAACGGAGCTACAATGAGCAGTTCTTC
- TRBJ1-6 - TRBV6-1 CASLPDSYNSPLHF TGTGCCAGCCTTCCTGACTCTTATAATTCACCCCTCCACTTT
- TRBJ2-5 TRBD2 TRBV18 CASSPKTSGRWQETQYF TGTGCCAGCTCACCAAAGACTAGCGGGAGATGGCAAGAGACCCAGTACTTC
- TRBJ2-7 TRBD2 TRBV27 CASSYTQAGGPGYEQYF TGTGCCAGCAGTTATACCCAAGCGGGAGGGCCGGGCTACGAGCAGTACTTC
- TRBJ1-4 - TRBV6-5 CASSYSRTGANEKLFF TGTGCCAGCAGTTACTCGAGAACAGGAGCTAATGAAAAACTGTTTTTT
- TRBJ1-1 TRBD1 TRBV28 CASSGQGGNTEAFF TGTGCCAGCAGTGGACAGGGCGGGAACACTGAAGCTTTCTTT
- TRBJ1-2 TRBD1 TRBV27 CASSSSGGYGYTF TGTGCCAGCAGCTCTTCAGGGGGCTATGGCTACACCTTC
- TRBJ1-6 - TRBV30 CAWSTDNSPLHF TGTGCCTGGAGTACGGATAATTCACCCCTCCACTTT
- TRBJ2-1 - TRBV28 CASSGGTDNEQFF TGTGCCAGCAGCGGAGGTACGGACAATGAGCAGTTCTTC
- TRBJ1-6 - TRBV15 CATSREVSSYNSPLHF TGTGCCACCAGCAGAGAAGTGAGCTCCTATAATTCACCCCTCCACTTT